The 20 T cell receptor beta chains given below trace back to one sample, sequenced in a study of PD-1 blockade in classical Hodgkin lymphoma. Sequencing was performed with immunoSEQ multiplex PCR; in TCRdb, only in-frame clones are kept and a portion is missing. The sample gives under 80,000 clones, over 90% of which show up once; around 2.5% is in the top ten. Indicated time point: newly diagnosed, previously untreated cHL patient sample. The sample was peripheral blood mononuclear cells (PBMCs). Every receptor here comes from a human donor with classical Hodgkin lymphoma.

The chain recombines TRBV2 with TRBJ1-2, with a possible D match to TRBD1 (5 bases). The V gene lost 0 bases and the J gene lost 1 base, with 9 bases spanning the gap. Germline CDR1 and CDR2: SNHLY and FYNNEI. The CDR3 is 15 residues long. In nucleotides, the CDR3 is TGTGCCAGCAGTGAAGCAGGGACGGATAACTATGGCTACACCTTC. It translates to CASSEAGTDNYGYTF.

The V and J genes are TRBV19 and TRBJ1-2; D unresolved. This CDR3 region has 15 residues. Germline V gene data show CDR1 as LNHDA and CDR2 as SQIVND (reference sequence). V dropped 0 bases and J dropped 4 bases, with 12 bases sitting between them. The CDR3 DNA follows: TGTGCCAGTAGTATAGATCGTCGGGGTTTCTATGGCTACACCTTC. Its translation is CASSIDRRGFYGYTF.

This chain joins TRBV2 and TRBJ2-1; D is possibly TRBD1 or TRBD2 (5 bases each). Germline values: CDR1 SNHLY, CDR2 FYNNEI. The CDR3 runs 15 residues. Deletions cut 6 bases from V and 0 bases from J, with 12 bases between. In nucleotides, the CDR3 is TGTGCCAGCAGAGACTCGGGGCTCTCCTACAATGAGCAGTTCTTC. Amino acids: CASRDSGLSYNEQFF.

The chain joins TRBV2 to TRBJ1-4; D possibly corresponds to TRBD1 (5 bases). Trimming cost V 5 bases and J 3 bases, with 10 bases left between them. The CDR3 covers 14 residues. Germline V gene lookup returns CDR1 SNHLY and CDR2 FYNNEI. DNA of the CDR3: TGTGCCAGCAGTTCCGGGGCCCCTAATGAAAAACTGTTTTTT. Protein: CASSSGAPNEKLFF.

The rearrangement uses TRBV7-2 and TRBJ2-4; 8 nucleotides match TRBD1. V was pared by 5 bases and J by 0 bases, with 3 bases of the junction left unmatched. The CDR3 loop spans 15 amino acids. CDR1 SGHTA and CDR2 FQGNSA come from the germline V gene. CDR3 region: CASSIRGQAKNIQYF. CDR3 DNA sequence: TGTGCCAGCAGCATCAGGGGGCAAGCCAAAAACATTCAGTACTTC.

This clone showed up just once. The chain carries TRBV2 and TRBJ1-1; D is undetermined. V lost 7 bases, J lost 3 bases, and 15 bases lay in between. This CDR3 region has 14 residues. Germline V CDR1 and CDR2: SNHLY, FYNNEI. The CDR3 sequence: CASTSGFVDTEAFF. CDR3 bases: TGTGCCAGCACGTCCGGGTTTGTAGACACTGAAGCTTTCTTT.

The rearrangement joins TRBV6-5 to TRBJ1-1; no reliable D call. The CDR3 is 13 amino acids. Per germline, CDR1 MNHEY and CDR2 SVGAGI. Trimming took off 6 bases at V and 1 base at J, with 9 bases between the two ends. The CDR3: CASSRGENTEAFF. The DNA of the CDR3 is TGTGCCAGCAGCCGAGGAGAGAACACTGAAGCTTTCTTT.

This rearrangement joins TRBV7-9 to TRBJ2-7; D uncertain. Germline CDR1 SEHNR, CDR2 FQNEAQ (reference sequence). This CDR3 is built from 14 residues. Between the trimmed V and J ends, which lost 5 bases and 0 bases, there was a span of 11 bases. CDR3: CASSRRPTSYEQYF. The CDR3, as DNA: TGTGCCAGCAGCCGGCGACCGACCTCCTACGAGCAGTACTTC.

J is TRBJ1-1 and V is TRBV11-3; 7 bases are shared with TRBD1. Germline-derived CDR1 and CDR2 are SGHNT and YENEEA. V lost 0 bases to trimming and J lost 4 bases; unmatched junction nucleotides: 5. The CDR3 is made up of 15 amino acids. The CDR3 DNA is TGTGCCAGCAGCTTAGAGGGACAGCTTTCCACTGAAGCTTTCTTT. Its translation is CASSLEGQLSTEAFF.

The chain recombines TRBV7-2 with TRBJ2-3, with 8 nucleotides matching TRBD2. The CDR3 sequence is 16 residues long. V dropped 5 bases and J dropped 7; count of bases not matched to a gene: 14. Germline CDR1 is SGHTA and CDR2 is FQGNSA. The CDR3 DNA reads TGTGCCAGCAGCAAACCGCGGGGGGTTGAGCGGTATACGCAGTATTTT. Encoded protein: CASSKPRGVERYTQYF.

The genes are TRBV19 and TRBJ1-1; 8 nucleotides line up with TRBD1. V trimming: 5 bases; J trimming: 1 base; junction bases outside the gene matches: 3. Per the germline V gene, CDR1 is LNHDA and CDR2 is SQIVND (reference sequence). The length of the CDR3 is 14 residues. CDR3 bases: TGTGCCAGTAGTTGGGACAGGTCGAACACTGAAGCTTTCTTT. Translating it yields CASSWDRSNTEAFF. Based on the CDR3 plus reference TRBV19 and TRBJ1-1, the full variable domain is DGGITQSPKYLFRKEGQNVTLSCEQNLNHDAMYWYRQDPGQGLRLIYYSQIVNDFQKGDIAEGYSVSREKKESFPLTVTSAQKNPTAFYLCASSWDRSNTEAFFGQGTRLTVV.

The V and J genes are TRBV6-6 and TRBJ2-3; D unresolved. The V and J ends lost 8 bases and 0 bases respectively, with 6 bases between them. The CDR3 has 12 residues. Germline V gene data show CDR1 as MNHNY and CDR2 as SVGAGI (reference sequence). The CDR3 protein is CASRASTDTQYF. The CDR3 bases are TGTGCCAGCCGGGCAAGCACAGATACGCAGTATTTT.

The chain has TRBV28 and TRBJ2-5; D call uncertain. This CDR3 has 13 amino acids. Trimming cost V 2 bases and J 3 bases, with 7 bases left between them. CDR1 and CDR2 (germline): MDHEN, SYDVKM. CDR3 sequence reads: CASSLGSEETQYF. The CDR3, as DNA: TGTGCCAGCAGTTTAGGATCCGAAGAGACCCAGTACTTC.

DNA for the CDR3: TGTGCCAGCAGTTTTGACACCGGGGAGCTGTTTTTT. The encoded protein is CASSFDTGELFF. The chain recombines TRBV28 with TRBJ2-2; D unresolved. The V gene lost 3 bases and the J gene lost 3 bases, with 2 bases spanning the gap. The CDR3 has 12 amino acids. Germline-derived CDR1 and CDR2 are MDHEN and SYDVKM.

The chain links TRBV10-1 to TRBJ1-1, with 12 bases lining up with TRBD1. The CDR3 has 13 amino acids. Trimming at V came to 5 bases and at J to 12 bases, leaving 7 bases not matched to a gene. In germline, CDR1 is WNHNN, CDR2 SYGVQD (reference sequence). The CDR3 spells CASSPGGTGGSFF. The CDR3 DNA is TGCGCCAGCAGTCCAGGGGGGACAGGGGGCTCTTTCTTT.

The chain joins TRBV6-4 to TRBJ2-7; no reliable D call. Germline-derived CDR1 and CDR2 are MRHNA and SNTAGT. CDR3 length: 15 amino acids. V gave up 0 bases and J gave up 0 bases, with 9 bases separating them. The chain's CDR3 is CASSDSSPDSYEQYF. The CDR3 nucleotides are TGTGCCAGCAGTGACTCGTCACCGGACTCCTACGAGCAGTACTTC.

The V call is TRBV21-1, the J call TRBJ1-5. TRBV21-1 is recorded as a pseudogene. The CDR3 sequence is 13 residues long. CDR3 loop: CALPGQPNRTQHF. CDR3 in DNA: TGTGCCCTGCCTGGTCAACCGAATAGGACCCAGCATTTT.

Concerning this clone: Different DNA sequences within this sample yield the same CDR3. V is TRBV7-2 and J is TRBJ2-2; no definite D call. Germline CDR1 SGHTA, CDR2 FQGNSA. CDR3 length equals 17 residues. Trimming pared 1 base from V and 0 bases from J, leaving 12 bases between. CDR3 region: CASSLENSDPNTGELFF. The CDR3 DNA follows: TGTGCCAGCAGCTTAGAGAACTCGGACCCGAACACCGGGGAGCTGTTTTTT.

The CDR3 coding sequence is TGTGCCAGCAGCTTATGGTCAGAGGTCGGGTCACCCCTCCACTTT. This codes for CASSLWSEVGSPLHF. The chain couples TRBV11-2 to TRBJ1-6; D call uncertain. CDR1 is SGHAT, CDR2 FQNNGV, per germline. V was cut by 2 bases and J by 10 bases, with 15 bases left in between. This CDR3 is built from 15 residues.

This chain uses TRBV27 with TRBJ1-1; weak D call: TRBD1 (6 bases). The CDR3 is 13 amino acids. Germline CDR1 reads MNHEY; CDR2 reads SMNVEV (reference sequence). V lost 10 bases and J 1 base, leaving 13 bases between the germline ends. The CDR3 DNA reads as TGTGCCACTGGGGGGCGACCGAACACTGAAGCTTTCTTT. It is translated as CATGGRPNTEAFF.